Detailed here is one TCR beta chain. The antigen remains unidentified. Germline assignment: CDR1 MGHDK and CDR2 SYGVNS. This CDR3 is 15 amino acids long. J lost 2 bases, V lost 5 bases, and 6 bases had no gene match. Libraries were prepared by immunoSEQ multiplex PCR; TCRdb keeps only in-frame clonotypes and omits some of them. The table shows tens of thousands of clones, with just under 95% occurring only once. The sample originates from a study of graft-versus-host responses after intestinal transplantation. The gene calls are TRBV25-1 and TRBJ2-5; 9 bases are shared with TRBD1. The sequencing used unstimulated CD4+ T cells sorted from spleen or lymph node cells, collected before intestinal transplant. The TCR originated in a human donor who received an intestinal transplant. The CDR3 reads CASSHGDRVQETQYF. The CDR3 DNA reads TGTGCCAGCAGTCATGGGGACAGGGTTCAAGAGACCCAGTACTTC.